This is a list of T cell receptor beta chains from one sample in a study of monozygotic twins with inflammatory bowel disease. Each CDR3 protein gets one entry in TCRdb, which reprocessed the 5' RACE reads and gives no DNA. The table for this sample gives 330,000 or so distinct CDR3 sequences. The specimen was blood. These receptors all come from a human donor with ulcerative colitis or Crohn's disease, or a healthy co-twin of an affected twin (not recorded which). Each CDR3 is given with its conserved first and last residue. Fields, in order: J gene, V gene, CDR3 protein.

J gene: TRBJ2-7; V gene: TRBV28; CDR3 protein: CASSLGGQGRNEQYF
J gene: TRBJ1-5; V gene: TRBV7-6; CDR3 protein: CASSLEGGGLNQPQHF
J gene: TRBJ2-4; V gene: TRBV28; CDR3 protein: CASSLVAKNIQYF
J gene: TRBJ2-1; V gene: TRBV25-1; CDR3 protein: CASKPPRGDEQFF
J gene: TRBJ2-7; V gene: TRBV6-1; CDR3 protein: CASSEGGRRGYEQYF
J gene: TRBJ1-6; V gene: TRBV5-1; CDR3 protein: CASRSANNANSPLHF
J gene: TRBJ2-5; V gene: TRBV28; CDR3 protein: CASSAGATQYF
J gene: TRBJ1-1; V gene: TRBV25-1; CDR3 protein: CASSESGETEAFF
J gene: TRBJ2-1; V gene: TRBV20-1; CDR3 protein: CSASMGGSLGEQFF
J gene: TRBJ2-3; V gene: TRBV5-1; CDR3 protein: CASSLGTGNTQYF
J gene: TRBJ2-7; V gene: TRBV5-5; CDR3 protein: CASSLGAEQSSYEQYF
J gene: TRBJ2-6; V gene: TRBV5-1; CDR3 protein: CASSSLQDATMSGANVLTF
J gene: TRBJ1-2; V gene: TRBV19; CDR3 protein: CASSLGGGGGYTF
J gene: TRBJ2-3; V gene: TRBV6-5; CDR3 protein: CASSSTWAGTDTQYF
J gene: TRBJ2-2; V gene: TRBV20-1; CDR3 protein: CSARGQGDTGELFF
J gene: TRBJ1-1; V gene: TRBV18; CDR3 protein: CASSPTGGRDTEAFF
J gene: TRBJ1-1; V gene: TRBV10-3; CDR3 protein: CAISESVFNTEAFF
J gene: TRBJ1-2; V gene: TRBV12-3/TRBV12-4; CDR3 protein: CASSRYNGGRGYYGYTF